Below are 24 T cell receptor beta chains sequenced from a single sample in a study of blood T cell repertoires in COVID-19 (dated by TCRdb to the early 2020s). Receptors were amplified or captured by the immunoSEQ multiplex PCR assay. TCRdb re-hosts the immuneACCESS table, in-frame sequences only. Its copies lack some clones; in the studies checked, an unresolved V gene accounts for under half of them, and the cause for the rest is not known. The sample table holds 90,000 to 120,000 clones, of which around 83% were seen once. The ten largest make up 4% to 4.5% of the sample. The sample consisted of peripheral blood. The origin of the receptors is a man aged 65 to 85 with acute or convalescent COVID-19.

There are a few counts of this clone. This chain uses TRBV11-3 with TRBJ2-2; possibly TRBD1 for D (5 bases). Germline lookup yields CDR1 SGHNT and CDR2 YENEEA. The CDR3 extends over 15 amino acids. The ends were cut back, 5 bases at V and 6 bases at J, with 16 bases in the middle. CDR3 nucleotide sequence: TGTGCCAGCAGCCGGTCCACCATGGGGCCCGGGGAGCTGTTTTTT. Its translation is CASSRSTMGPGELFF. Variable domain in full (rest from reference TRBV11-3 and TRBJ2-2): EAGVVQSPRYKIIEKKQPVAFWCNPISGHNTLYWYLQNLGQGPELLIRYENEEAVDDSQLPKDRFSAERLKGVDSTLKIQPAELGDSAVYLCASSRSTMGPGELFFGEGSRLTVL.

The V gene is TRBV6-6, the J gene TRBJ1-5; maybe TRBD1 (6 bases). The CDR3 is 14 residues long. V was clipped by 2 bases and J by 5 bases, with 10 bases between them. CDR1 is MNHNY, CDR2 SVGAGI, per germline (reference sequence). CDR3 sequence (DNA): TGTGCCAGCAGTTACACACAGGGCGATCAGCCCCAGCATTTT. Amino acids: CASSYTQGDQPQHF.

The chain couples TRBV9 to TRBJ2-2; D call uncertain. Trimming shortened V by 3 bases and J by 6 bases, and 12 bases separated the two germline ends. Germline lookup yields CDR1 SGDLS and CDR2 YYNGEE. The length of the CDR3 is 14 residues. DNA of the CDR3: TGTGCCAGCAGCGCCATGACACGACCCGGGGAGCTGTTTTTT. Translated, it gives CASSAMTRPGELFF.

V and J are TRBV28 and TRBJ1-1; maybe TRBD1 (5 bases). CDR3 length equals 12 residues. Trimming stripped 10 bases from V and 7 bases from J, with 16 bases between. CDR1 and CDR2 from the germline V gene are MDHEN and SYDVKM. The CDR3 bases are TGTGCCATCCTAACAGGTGAACATGAAGCTTTCTTT. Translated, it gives CAILTGEHEAFF.

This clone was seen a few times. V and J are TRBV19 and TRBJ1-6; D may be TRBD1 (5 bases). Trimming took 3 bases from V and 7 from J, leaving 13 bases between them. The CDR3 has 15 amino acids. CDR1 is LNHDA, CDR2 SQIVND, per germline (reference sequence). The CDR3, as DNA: TGTGCCAGTAGTATTCTTGGGGCTCGGAATTCACCCCTCCACTTT. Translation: CASSILGARNSPLHF.

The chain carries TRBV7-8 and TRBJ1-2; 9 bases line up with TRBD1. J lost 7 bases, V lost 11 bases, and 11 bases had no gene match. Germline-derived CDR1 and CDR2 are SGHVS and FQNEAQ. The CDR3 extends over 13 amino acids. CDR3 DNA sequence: TGTGCCTCAACAGGGGGCCTTTTAGGTGGCTACACCTTC. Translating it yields CASTGGLLGGYTF. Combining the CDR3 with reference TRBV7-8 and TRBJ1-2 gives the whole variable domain GAGVSQSPRYKVAKRGQDVALRCDPISGHVSLFWYQQALGQGPEFLTYFQNEAQLDKSGLPSDRFFAERPEGSVSTLKIQRTQQEDSAVYLCASTGGLLGGYTFGSGTRLTVV.

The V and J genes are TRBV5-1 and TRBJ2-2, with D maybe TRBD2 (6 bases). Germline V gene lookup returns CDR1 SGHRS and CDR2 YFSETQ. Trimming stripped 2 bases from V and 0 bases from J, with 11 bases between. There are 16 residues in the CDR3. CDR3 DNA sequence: TGCGCCAGCAGCTTACTAGCTCCACCGAACACCGGGGAGCTGTTTTTT. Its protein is CASSLLAPPNTGELFF.

Written as DNA, the CDR3 is TGCGCCAGCAGCCAGGACAGCTTCTACGAGCAGTACTTC. It is translated as CASSQDSFYEQYF. The chain couples TRBV5-1 to TRBJ2-7; D possibly corresponds to TRBD1 (6 bases). This CDR3 comprises 13 residues. The germline gives CDR1 SGHRS, CDR2 YFSETQ. V dropped 4 bases and J dropped 3 bases, with 11 bases sitting between them.

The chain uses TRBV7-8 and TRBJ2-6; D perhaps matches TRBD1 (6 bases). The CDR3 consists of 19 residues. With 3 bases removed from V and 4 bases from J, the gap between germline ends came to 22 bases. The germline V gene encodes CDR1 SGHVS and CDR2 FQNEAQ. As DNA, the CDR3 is TGTGCCAGCAGCTTGAGGGGGACGGGACCGTTTCCCGGGGCCAACGTCCTGACTTTC. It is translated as CASSLRGTGPFPGANVLTF. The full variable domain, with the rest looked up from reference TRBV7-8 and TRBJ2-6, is GAGVSQSPRYKVAKRGQDVALRCDPISGHVSLFWYQQALGQGPEFLTYFQNEAQLDKSGLPSDRFFAERPEGSVSTLKIQRTQQEDSAVYLCASSLRGTGPFPGANVLTFGAGSRLTVL.

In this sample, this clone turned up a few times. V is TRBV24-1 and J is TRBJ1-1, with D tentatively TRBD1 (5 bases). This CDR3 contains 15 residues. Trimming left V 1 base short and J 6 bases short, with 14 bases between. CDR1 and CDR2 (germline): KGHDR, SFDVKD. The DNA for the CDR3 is TGTGCCACCAGTGATTTAAGGCAGGGTGTATCTGAAGCTTTCTTT. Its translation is CATSDLRQGVSEAFF.

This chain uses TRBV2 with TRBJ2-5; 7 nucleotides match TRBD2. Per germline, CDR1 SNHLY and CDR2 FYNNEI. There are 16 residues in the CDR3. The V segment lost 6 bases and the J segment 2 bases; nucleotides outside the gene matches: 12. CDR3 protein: CASRKETGTKQETQYF. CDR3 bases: TGTGCCAGCAGAAAAGAAACCGGGACTAAACAAGAGACCCAGTACTTC.

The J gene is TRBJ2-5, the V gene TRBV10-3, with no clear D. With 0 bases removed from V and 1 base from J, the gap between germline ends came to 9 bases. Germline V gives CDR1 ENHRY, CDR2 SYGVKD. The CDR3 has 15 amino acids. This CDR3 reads CAISESGGRQETQYF. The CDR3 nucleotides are TGTGCCATCAGTGAGTCCGGCGGCCGCCAAGAGACCCAGTACTTC.

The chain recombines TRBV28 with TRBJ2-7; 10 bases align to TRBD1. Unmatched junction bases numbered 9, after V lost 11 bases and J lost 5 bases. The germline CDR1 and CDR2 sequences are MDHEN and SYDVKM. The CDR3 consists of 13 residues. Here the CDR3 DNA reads TGTGCCGCGATTCCGGGACAGGGGAACGAGCAGTACTTC. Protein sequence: CAAIPGQGNEQYF.

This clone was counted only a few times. This CDR3 is CASSPTSGARDEQFF. The CDR3 DNA sequence: TGTGCCAGCAGCCCGACTAGCGGGGCTAGGGATGAGCAGTTCTTC. The rearrangement joins TRBV7-7 to TRBJ2-1; 11 bases are a match to TRBD2. The junction had 8 bases not matched to a gene; V was cut back by 5 bases and J by 8 bases. The germline gives CDR1 SSHAT, CDR2 FNYEAQ (reference sequence). This CDR3 has 15 amino acids.

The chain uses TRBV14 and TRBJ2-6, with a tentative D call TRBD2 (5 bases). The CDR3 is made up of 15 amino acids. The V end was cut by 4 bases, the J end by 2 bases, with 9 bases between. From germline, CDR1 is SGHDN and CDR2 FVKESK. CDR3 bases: TGTGCCAGCAGCCTTCGGACTGCTGGGGCCAACGTCCTGACTTTC. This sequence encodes CASSLRTAGANVLTF.

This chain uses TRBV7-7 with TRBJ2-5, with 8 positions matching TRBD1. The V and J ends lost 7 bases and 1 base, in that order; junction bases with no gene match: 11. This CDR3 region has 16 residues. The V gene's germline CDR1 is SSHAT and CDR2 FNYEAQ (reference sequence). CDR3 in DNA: TGTGCCAGCACCAGCGGTTTCACAGGGGGCCAAGAGACCCAGTACTTC. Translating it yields CASTSGFTGGQETQYF.

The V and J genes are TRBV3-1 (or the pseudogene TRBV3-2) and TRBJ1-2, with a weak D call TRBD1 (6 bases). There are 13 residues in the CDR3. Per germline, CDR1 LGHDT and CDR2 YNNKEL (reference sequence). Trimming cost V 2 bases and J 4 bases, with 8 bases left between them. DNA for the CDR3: TGTGCCAGCAGCCAAACCAGGGGCTATGGCTACACCTTC. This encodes CASSQTRGYGYTF.

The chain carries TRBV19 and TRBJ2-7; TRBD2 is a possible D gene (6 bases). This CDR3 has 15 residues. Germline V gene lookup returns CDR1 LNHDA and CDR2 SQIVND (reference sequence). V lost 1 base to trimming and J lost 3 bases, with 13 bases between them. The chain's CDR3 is CASSIGGGRIYEQYF. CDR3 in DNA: TGTGCCAGTAGTATAGGCGGAGGGAGGATCTACGAGCAGTACTTC.

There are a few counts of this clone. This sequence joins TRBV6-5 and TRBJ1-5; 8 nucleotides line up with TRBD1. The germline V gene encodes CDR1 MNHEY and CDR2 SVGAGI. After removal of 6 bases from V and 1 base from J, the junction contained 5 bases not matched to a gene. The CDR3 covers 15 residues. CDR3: CASSPYRGSNQPQHF. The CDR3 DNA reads TGTGCCAGCAGCCCCTACAGGGGGAGCAATCAGCCCCAGCATTTT.

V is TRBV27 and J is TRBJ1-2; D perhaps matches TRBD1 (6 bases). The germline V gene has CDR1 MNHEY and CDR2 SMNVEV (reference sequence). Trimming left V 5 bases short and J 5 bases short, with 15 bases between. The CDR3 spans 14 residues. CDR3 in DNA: TGTGCCAGCAGTCCCCGACAGGCTGGGTATGGCTACACCTTC. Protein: CASSPRQAGYGYTF.

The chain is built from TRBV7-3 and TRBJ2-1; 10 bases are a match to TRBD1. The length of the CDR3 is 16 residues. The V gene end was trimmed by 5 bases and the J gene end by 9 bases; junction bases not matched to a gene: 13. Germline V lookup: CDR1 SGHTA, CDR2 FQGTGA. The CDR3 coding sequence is TGTGCCAGCAGCCTGGGCTACGGACAGGGGGTTGGTGAGCAGTTCTTC. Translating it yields CASSLGYGQGVGEQFF.

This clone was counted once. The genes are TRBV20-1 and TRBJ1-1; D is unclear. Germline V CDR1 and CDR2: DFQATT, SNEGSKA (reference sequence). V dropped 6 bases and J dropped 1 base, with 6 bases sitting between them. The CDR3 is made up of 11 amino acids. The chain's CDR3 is CSALRNTEAFF. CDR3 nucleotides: TGCAGTGCGCTAAGGAACACTGAAGCTTTCTTT.

The CDR3 DNA sequence: TGTGCCAGCAGCCTGGGACAAGATAATTCACCCCTCCACTTT. It is translated as CASSLGQDNSPLHF. The chain uses TRBV3-1 (or the pseudogene TRBV3-2) and TRBJ1-6; the D gene is possibly TRBD1 (6 bases). V lost 4 bases and J lost 5, with 9 bases in between. The CDR3 has 14 amino acids. Germline V gene lookup returns CDR1 LGHDT and CDR2 YNNKEL (reference sequence).

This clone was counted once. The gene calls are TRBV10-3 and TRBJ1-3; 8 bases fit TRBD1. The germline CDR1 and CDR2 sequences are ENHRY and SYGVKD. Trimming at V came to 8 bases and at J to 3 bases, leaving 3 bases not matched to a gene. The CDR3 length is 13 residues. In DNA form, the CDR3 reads TGTGCCATCGCTGACAGGGGTGGAAACACCATATATTTT. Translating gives CAIADRGGNTIYF.